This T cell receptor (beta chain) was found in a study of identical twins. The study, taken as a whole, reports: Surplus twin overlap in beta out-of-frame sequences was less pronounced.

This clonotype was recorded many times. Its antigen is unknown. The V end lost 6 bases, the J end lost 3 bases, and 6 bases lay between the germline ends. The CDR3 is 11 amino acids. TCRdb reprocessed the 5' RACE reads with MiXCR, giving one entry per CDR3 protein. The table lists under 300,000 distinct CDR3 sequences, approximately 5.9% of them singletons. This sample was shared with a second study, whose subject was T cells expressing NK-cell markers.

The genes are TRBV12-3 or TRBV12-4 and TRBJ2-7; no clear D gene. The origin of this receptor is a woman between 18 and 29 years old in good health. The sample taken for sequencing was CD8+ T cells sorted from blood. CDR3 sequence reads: CASSQNYEQYF. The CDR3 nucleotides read TGTGCCAGCAGCCAAAACTACGAGCAGTACTTC.